The TCR beta chain described here comes from a study of shared clonotypes between healthy human individuals. Within Nashville, Tennessee resided all donors, each a Caucasian adult. The CDR3 spans 14 residues. In germline, CDR1 is SGDLS, CDR2 YYNGEE. V lost 0 bases, J lost 4 bases, and 1 base stayed unmatched. Method: immunoSEQ multiplex PCR; TCRdb's copy keeps in-frame clones and lacks some. The table has about 2.4 million clones, 80% to 95% seen once; the top ten hold 0.36%. The source material was naive CD4+ T cells from PBMCs. Regarding subset: CD45RA+ positively selected. This sequence originates from a man between 18 and 35 years old in good health. Some clones in this sample may be carry-over from other donors' samples. The rearrangement uses TRBV9 and TRBJ2-5; 9 nucleotides align to TRBD2. The CDR3 region is CASSVVTSGETQYF. The CDR3, as DNA: TGTGCCAGCAGCGTAGTGACTAGCGGAGAGACCCAGTACTTC.